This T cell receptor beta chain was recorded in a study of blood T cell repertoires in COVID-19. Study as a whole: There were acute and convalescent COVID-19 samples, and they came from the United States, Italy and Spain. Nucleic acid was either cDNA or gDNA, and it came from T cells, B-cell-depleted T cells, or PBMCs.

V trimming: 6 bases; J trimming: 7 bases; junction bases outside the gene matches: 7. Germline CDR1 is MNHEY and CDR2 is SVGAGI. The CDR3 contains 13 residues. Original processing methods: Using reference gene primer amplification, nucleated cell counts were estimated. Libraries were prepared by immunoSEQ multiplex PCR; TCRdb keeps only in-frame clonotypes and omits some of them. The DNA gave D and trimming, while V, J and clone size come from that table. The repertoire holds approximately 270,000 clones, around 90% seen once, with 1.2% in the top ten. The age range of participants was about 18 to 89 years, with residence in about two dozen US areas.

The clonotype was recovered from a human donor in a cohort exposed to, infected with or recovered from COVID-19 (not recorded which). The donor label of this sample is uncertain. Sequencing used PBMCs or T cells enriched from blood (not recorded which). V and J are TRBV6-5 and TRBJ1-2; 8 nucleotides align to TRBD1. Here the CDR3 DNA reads TGTGCCAGCAGAACCACGGACAGGGCTGGCTACACCTTC. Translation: CASRTTDRAGYTF.